These T cell receptor beta chains were read from a single sample in a study of T cells after yellow fever vaccination. TCRdb re-called the 5' RACE reads through MiXCR, storing one row per CDR3 protein. The repertoire has about 10,000 distinct CDR3 sequences, around 5% of them found once; the top ten carry roughly 1.6%. The source was PBMCs, either bulk or a sorted T-cell subset (CD4+, CD8+, memory, or dextramer-sorted; not recorded which), collected around 14 days after the first yellow fever vaccination. Receptors were obtained from a man between 18 and 35 years old who received the YFV17D yellow fever vaccine. Each CDR3 is given with its conserved first and last residue. Size tells how often a clone was seen (once, few, many) or the class of an expanded clone, and some rows leave it out.

TRBV4-2,many,TRBJ1-1,CASSPFKGLEDTEAFF
TRBV5-1,many,TRBJ2-2,CASSLGLAVTGELFF
TRBV19,many,TRBJ2-2,CASSIRFEGANTGELFF
TRBV5-6,medium-sized,TRBJ2-5,CASSLDLRGYQETQYF
TRBV3-1,once,TRBJ2-2,CATCQRVGLPNTGELFF
TRBV4-2,many,TRBJ2-5,CASSGFRDSTLSQSMVTQYF
TRBV5-6,many,TRBJ1-2,CASSLGDGNGYTF
TRBV11-2,NA,TRBJ2-3,CASSFGEFTDTQYF
TRBV27,many,TRBJ1-4,CASSMTRQGEKLFF
TRBV5-1,many,TRBJ2-3,CASKRAGGDTQYF
TRBV7-2,medium-sized,TRBJ2-1,CASKGLAGAQSSYNEQFF
TRBV28,many,TRBJ2-5,CASRPTSGDQETQYF
TRBV7-2,many,TRBJ2-7,CASSFPWAGGYEQYF
TRBV3-1,many,TRBJ1-2,CASSQRDGYGYTF
TRBV7-2,medium-sized,TRBJ2-5,CASSLRPSRETQYF
TRBV12-3/TRBV12-4,medium-sized,TRBJ1-3,CASSQSSGNTIYF
TRBV11-2,many,TRBJ2-5,CASSSYRGSTQYF
TRBV28,many,TRBJ1-5,CASSPTGRNQPQHF
TRBV20-1,medium-sized,TRBJ2-1,CSAPTAGANNEQFF
TRBV12-3/TRBV12-4,many,TRBJ2-2,CASSRGRGTGELFF
TRBV6-5,many,TRBJ1-4,CASSWDFRSSAFNEKLFF
TRBV21-1,NA,TRBJ2-7,CASSPRKRERDIYEQYF
TRBV6-2/TRBV6-3,medium-sized,TRBJ1-1,CASSYSMTEAFF
TRBV27,medium-sized,TRBJ2-5,CASSSTTETQYF
TRBV4-2,medium-sized,TRBJ2-5,CASNRAGQEQETQYF
TRBV18,many,TRBJ1-1,CASSLNRDDRTEAFF
TRBV7-2,medium-sized,TRBJ1-1,CASSRQENTEAFF
TRBV9,many,TRBJ1-3,CASSVAPSSGNTIYF
TRBV20-1,few,TRBJ2-1,CSARGGGGAGGSYNEQFF